The 5 T cell receptor beta chains listed next were all sequenced from one sample in a study of spatial heterogeneity in lung cancer. Stated time point: blood at routine non-recurrence follow-up after resection. A single record per CDR3 protein comes from TCRdb applying MiXCR to the 5' RACE reads. In the table there are over 95,000 distinct CDR3 sequences, more than 10% of which are singletons. The source material was PBMCs, sampled at follow-up. The receptor set was obtained from a female donor with early-stage non-small cell lung cancer.

V is TRBV5-1 and J is TRBJ2-2; the D is unclear. Looked up from germline, CDR1 is SGHRS and CDR2 is YFSETQ. The CDR3 has 15 residues. V was pared by 5 bases and J by 4 bases, with 15 bases between. This chain's CDR3 is CASSFQLTSTGELFF. CDR3 in DNA: TGCGCCAGCAGTTTTCAACTGACGTCCACCGGGGAGCTGTTTTTT.

The V call is TRBV7-2, the J call TRBJ2-1; no reliable D call. V was pared by 5 bases and J by 6 bases, with 14 bases between. Germline values: CDR1 SGHTA, CDR2 FQGNSA. The CDR3 loop spans 14 amino acids. CDR3 loop: CASSPPPSFNEQFF. CDR3 nucleotide sequence: TGTGCCAGCAGCCCTCCCCCCAGTTTCAATGAGCAGTTCTTC. Supplemented by reference TRBV7-2 and TRBJ2-1, the full variable domain reads GAGVSQSPSNKVTEKGKDVELRCDPISGHTALYWYRQSLGQGLEFLIYFQGNSAPDKSGLPSDRFSAERTGGSVSTLTIQRTQQEDSAVYLCASSPPPSFNEQFFGPGTRLTVL.

This clonotype has at least ten counts. J is TRBJ1-5 and V is TRBV6-5; TRBD1 matches 7 bases. Germline V CDR1 and CDR2: MNHEY, SVGAGI. After removal of 0 bases from V and 7 bases from J, the junction contained 6 bases not matched to a gene. The CDR3 has 15 amino acids. CDR3 protein: CASSYSYRGEQPQHF. CDR3 nucleotides: TGTGCCAGCAGTTACTCGTACAGGGGAGAGCAGCCCCAGCATTTT.

The rearrangement joins TRBV7-2 to TRBJ2-3; weak D call: TRBD2 (5 bases). The CDR3 extends over 14 amino acids. Germline values: CDR1 SGHTA, CDR2 FQGNSA. Trimming shortened V by 1 base and J by 6 bases, and 11 bases separated the two germline ends. The CDR3 loop reads CASSLEARGDTQYF. The CDR3 DNA follows: TGTGCCAGCAGCTTAGAGGCCCGAGGGGATACGCAGTATTTT.

The chain combines TRBV5-1 with TRBJ1-5; no firm D call. Germline CDR1 is SGHRS and CDR2 is YFSETQ. The V end was cut by 4 bases, the J end by 2 bases, with 13 bases between. The CDR3 is 15 amino acids. The CDR3, as DNA: TGCGCCAGCAGCCCGGGCCCCACGGGCAATCAGCCCCAGCATTTT. The encoded protein is CASSPGPTGNQPQHF.